Listed below are T cell receptor beta chains from one sample, sequenced in a study of cytomegalovirus exposure and HLA in healthy donors. TCRdb's copy holds only in-frame clones and misses some; the assay was immunoSEQ multiplex PCR. Found here are roughly 180,000 clones, around 80% of them singletons; the top ten hold 4.5% to 5.5%. The source material was PBMCs. All receptors derive from a woman between 50 and 59 years old in good health and CMV-seropositive. CDR3s include the opening cysteine and the closing phenylalanine or tryptophan. A D gene is named only where the DNA matches it firmly. A clone size is listed for some rows: how often the clone was seen (once, few, many), or a class if it is expanded.

abundance	v_gene	j_gene	d_gene	CDR3aa	CDR3nt
NA	TRBV14	TRBJ2-3	TRBD2	CASSPPLAGYTDTQYF	TGTGCCAGCAGCCCTCCACTAGCGGGATACACAGATACGCAGTATTTT
NA	TRBV4-3	TRBJ2-7	TRBD2	CASSQGGFLSGSAYEQYF	TGCGCCAGCAGCCAAGGAGGATTCCTTAGCGGGAGTGCATACGAGCAGTACTTC
NA	TRBV11-3	TRBJ2-5	NA	CASRQRVGAQTQYF	TGTGCCAGCCGGCAGCGGGTAGGGGCCCAGACCCAGTACTTC
NA	TRBV12-5	TRBJ1-5	NA	CASGSKDRRSSNQPQHF	TGTGCTAGTGGTTCGAAAGACAGGAGATCTAGCAATCAGCCCCAGCATTTT
NA	TRBV5-1	TRBJ1-4	NA	CASSLGRENREKLFF	TGCGCCAGCAGCTTGGGACGGGAGAATCGGGAAAAACTGTTTTTT
NA	TRBV5-1	TRBJ1-2	NA	CASSRTDPNYGYTF	TGCGCCAGCAGCCGGACAGATCCTAACTATGGCTACACCTTC
NA	TRBV28	TRBJ1-5	TRBD1	CASSMGQVFGQPQHF	TGTGCCAGCAGCATGGGACAGGTGTTCGGTCAGCCCCAGCATTTT
NA	TRBV4-3	TRBJ2-3	NA	CASSQRASSSTDTQYF	TGCGCCAGCAGCCAGCGGGCTAGCAGTAGCACAGATACGCAGTATTTT
once	TRBV7-2	TRBJ2-3	NA	CASSLVGDSSTDTQYF	TGTGCCAGCAGCTTAGTCGGGGACTCTAGCACAGATACGCAGTATTTT
NA	TRBV7-3	TRBJ2-1	TRBD2	CASSSNGGSSYNEQFF	TGTGCCAGCAGCTCGAACGGGGGGAGCTCCTACAATGAGCAGTTCTTC
once	TRBV19	TRBJ2-5	NA	CASSPSRAGASETQYF	TGTGCCAGTAGTCCCTCCAGGGCGGGGGCTTCAGAGACCCAGTACTTC
few	TRBV29-1	TRBJ1-5	NA	CSVAVSLDQPQHF	TGCAGCGTTGCAGTCTCTTTGGATCAGCCCCAGCATTTT
NA	TRBV10-3	TRBJ2-5	TRBD1	CAIGTGDQETQYF	TGTGCCATAGGGACAGGAGACCAAGAGACCCAGTACTTC
NA	TRBV9	TRBJ2-2	TRBD1	CASSVGTVRELFF	TGTGCCAGCAGCGTCGGGACAGTTCGGGAGCTGTTTTTT
NA	TRBV30	TRBJ1-1	NA	CAWGTQNTEAFF	TGTGCCTGGGGCACCCAGAACACTGAAGCTTTCTTT
NA	TRBV6-5	TRBJ1-1	NA	CASRETGGAEAFF	TGTGCCAGCAGGGAGACGGGGGGGGCGGAAGCTTTCTTT
NA	TRBV5-1	TRBJ1-5	TRBD1	CASSRDSNQPPHF	TGCGCCAGCAGCCGGGACAGCAATCAGCCCCCGCATTTT
once	TRBV5-1	TRBJ2-3	TRBD2	CASNLPGGGTDTQYF	TGCGCCAGCAACCTCCCGGGAGGGGGCACAGATACGCAGTATTTT
NA	TRBV29-1	TRBJ1-1	TRBD1	CSAEITGGTEAFF	TGCAGCGCCGAAATTACAGGGGGCACTGAAGCTTTCTTT
NA	TRBV10-3	TRBJ2-3	NA	CAISESSGSDTQYF	TGTGCCATCAGTGAGTCGAGCGGATCAGATACGCAGTATTTT
NA	TRBV7-8	TRBJ2-7	NA	CASSTPWEPYEQYF	TGTGCCAGCAGCACGCCATGGGAGCCCTACGAGCAGTACTTC
once	TRBV19	TRBJ2-7	TRBD1	CASSTGDRGQYEQYF	TGTGCCAGTAGTACCGGGGACAGGGGACAGTACGAGCAGTACTTC
NA	TRBV7-2	TRBJ2-3	TRBD1	CASSRWDRANTDTQYF	TGTGCCAGCAGCCGCTGGGACAGGGCAAACACAGATACGCAGTATTTT
few	TRBV11-3	TRBJ2-3	TRBD2	CASSSYGGVTDTQYF	TGTGCCAGCAGCTCCTATGGGGGGGTCACAGATACGCAGTATTTT
NA	TRBV14	TRBJ1-6	NA	CASSHGGSHNSPLHF	TGTGCCAGCAGCCATGGGGGCAGCCATAATTCACCCCTCCACTTT
NA	TRBV6-1	TRBJ1-1	TRBD1	CASTIYEGADTEAFF	TGTGCCAGCACAATCTATGAGGGGGCGGACACTGAAGCTTTCTTT
NA	TRBV28	TRBJ2-3	NA	CASSPGGPDTQYF	TGTGCCAGCAGCCCCGGAGGGCCAGATACGCAGTATTTT
NA	TRBV11-2	TRBJ2-7	NA	CASSSTGGQREQYF	TGTGCCAGCAGCTCCACCGGGGGACAGCGGGAGCAGTACTTC
NA	TRBV7-6	TRBJ2-3	NA	CASSLTLAGTDTQYF	TGTGCCAGCAGCTTAACCCTAGCCGGCACAGATACGCAGTATTTT
NA	TRBV7-9	TRBJ2-7	TRBD1	CSSSFDRAEDEQYF	TGTTCCAGCAGCTTCGACAGGGCGGAGGACGAGCAGTACTTC
NA	TRBV5-1	TRBJ2-6	TRBD1	CASSFPGQAANVLTF	TGCGCCAGCAGCTTTCCCGGACAGGCGGCCAACGTCCTGACTTTC
NA	TRBV9	TRBJ2-1	TRBD2	CASSRASGVNEQFF	TGTGCCAGCAGCCGGGCTAGCGGGGTGAATGAGCAGTTCTTC
NA	TRBV2	TRBJ1-5	TRBD1	CASGQGGALSQPQHF	TGTGCCAGCGGACAGGGGGGGGCGCTTTCCCAGCCCCAGCATTTT
NA	TRBV19	TRBJ1-1	NA	CASSIVRGGTEAFF	TGTGCCAGTAGTATAGTCCGGGGGGGGACTGAAGCTTTCTTT
few	TRBV28	TRBJ2-7	TRBD1	CASIESLTGGEQYF	TGTGCCAGCATCGAGTCCCTGACAGGGGGCGAGCAGTACTTC
NA	TRBV6-1	TRBJ2-1	TRBD1	CASSPDRGLYNEQFF	TGTGCCAGCAGCCCCGACAGGGGGCTGTACAATGAGCAGTTCTTC
NA	TRBV10-3	TRBJ1-4	NA	CAISDESGGTEKLFF	TGTGCCATCAGTGATGAGTCGGGGGGAACTGAAAAACTGTTTTTT
NA	TRBV9	TRBJ1-2	NA	CASSPQFVRVNYGYTF	TGTGCCAGCAGCCCCCAATTCGTTCGGGTGAACTATGGCTACACCTTC
NA	TRBV4-2	TRBJ1-2	NA	CASSQEPSGGLYSF	TGTGCCAGCAGCCAAGAACCCTCGGGGGGCCTTTATTCCTTC
once	TRBV5-5	TRBJ2-2	TRBD1	CASSPPGQGFAGELFF	TGTGCCAGCAGCCCCCCGGGACAGGGTTTCGCCGGGGAGCTGTTTTTT
NA	TRBV7-2	TRBJ2-2	NA	CASSLVISNTGELFF	TGTGCCAGCAGCTTAGTTATCTCGAACACCGGGGAGCTGTTTTTT
NA	TRBV7-3	TRBJ2-5	TRBD2	CASSSLPGLAVQETQYF	TGTGCCAGCAGCTCACTCCCGGGACTAGCGGTTCAAGAGACCCAGTACTTC
once	TRBV25-1	TRBJ1-2	TRBD1	CASSVTGQGARGYTF	TGTGCCAGCAGTGTCACCGGACAGGGGGCACGAGGCTACACCTTC
NA	TRBV7-2	TRBJ2-5	TRBD2	CASSSTSGGYETQYF	TGTGCCAGCAGCTCGACTAGCGGGGGGTATGAGACCCAGTACTTC
once	TRBV11-1	TRBJ1-1	TRBD1	CASSRTGSTEAFF	TGTGCCAGCAGCCGGACAGGGAGCACTGAAGCTTTCTTT